Below are 6 T cell receptor beta chains sequenced from a single sample in a study of T cells in Graves' hyperthyroidism and ophthalmopathy. Regions amplified from RNA transcripts were the TCR beta CDR3 regions. In the first-round RT-PCR of the TCR CDR3, the HTBI primer set was used. TCRdb re-called the multiplex PCR reads with MiXCR, one entry per CDR3 protein. This sample has 600,000 to 700,000 distinct CDR3 sequences, with approximately 42% found just once. What was sequenced was peripheral blood or thyroid tissue (not recorded which). The origin of the receptors is an adult man with Graves' disease, either hyperthyroidism or ophthalmopathy (not recorded which).

The gene calls are TRBV19 and TRBJ1-1; D perhaps matches TRBD1 (6 bases). Germline loops: CDR1 LNHDA, CDR2 SQIVND (reference sequence). The CDR3 extends over 15 amino acids. The germline V and J ends were trimmed by 8 bases and 0 bases, with 16 bases remaining between them. The CDR3 spells CASAKTTGMNTEAFF. The CDR3 nucleotides are TGTGCCAGTGCAAAGACGACAGGCATGAACACTGAAGCTTTCTTT.

The J gene is TRBJ2-7, the V gene TRBV7-8; TRBD1 agrees at 7 bases. V dropped 5 bases and J dropped 2; count of bases not matched to a gene: 6. The V gene's germline CDR1 is SGHVS and CDR2 FQNEAQ. The CDR3 loop spans 14 amino acids. CDR3 amino acids: CASSQSGQTYEQYF. As DNA, the CDR3 is TGTGCCAGCAGCCAGTCGGGACAGACCTACGAGCAGTACTTC. Drawing the rest from reference TRBV7-8 and TRBJ2-7, the complete variable domain is GAGVSQSPRYKVAKRGQDVALRCDPISGHVSLFWYQQALGQGPEFLTYFQNEAQLDKSGLPSDRFFAERPEGSVSTLKIQRTQQEDSAVYLCASSQSGQTYEQYFGPGTRLTVT.

The V call is TRBV24-1, the J call TRBJ1-5; no definite D call. The CDR3 is 14 amino acids. CDR1 is KGHDR, CDR2 SFDVKD, per germline. CDR3 coding DNA: TGTGCTAGCAGACCCGTTATTAGCAATCAGCCCCAGCATTTT. This gives the protein CASRPVISNQPQHF.

The chain recombines TRBV7-2 with TRBJ1-4, with 8 positions matching TRBD1. After removal of 5 bases from V and 7 bases from J, the junction contained 6 bases not matched to a gene. The CDR3 has 14 amino acids. From germline, CDR1 is SGHTA and CDR2 FQGNSA. CDR3 sequence reads: CASSTGQGSEKLFF. The DNA for the CDR3 is TGTGCCAGCAGCACTGGACAGGGCAGTGAAAAACTGTTTTTT.

Worth noting for this clonotype: It is unclear where the CDR3 begins or ends on the DNA, so no DNA is shown, and the CDR3 is as TCRdb lists it. The rearrangement links TRBV20-1 to TRBJ1-1; TRBD1 reflects the table's D call only, with no check against the DNA. Inclusive of both ends, the CDR3 amounts to 15 amino acids. CDR1 and CDR2 from the germline V gene are DFQATT and SNEGSKA (reference sequence). CDR3 residues: CSVSGQGVMNTEAFF.

On this clonotype: Being one base from a much bigger clone, this may be a read error. The chain links TRBV24-1 to TRBJ1-2; a weak D match, TRBD1 (6 bases). CDR1 and CDR2 from the germline V gene are KGHDR and SFDVKD. This CDR3 has 14 residues. CDR3 bases: TGTGCCATCAGTGATTCGTACAGGGTGGATGGCTACACCTTC. This sequence encodes CAISDSYRVDGYTF.